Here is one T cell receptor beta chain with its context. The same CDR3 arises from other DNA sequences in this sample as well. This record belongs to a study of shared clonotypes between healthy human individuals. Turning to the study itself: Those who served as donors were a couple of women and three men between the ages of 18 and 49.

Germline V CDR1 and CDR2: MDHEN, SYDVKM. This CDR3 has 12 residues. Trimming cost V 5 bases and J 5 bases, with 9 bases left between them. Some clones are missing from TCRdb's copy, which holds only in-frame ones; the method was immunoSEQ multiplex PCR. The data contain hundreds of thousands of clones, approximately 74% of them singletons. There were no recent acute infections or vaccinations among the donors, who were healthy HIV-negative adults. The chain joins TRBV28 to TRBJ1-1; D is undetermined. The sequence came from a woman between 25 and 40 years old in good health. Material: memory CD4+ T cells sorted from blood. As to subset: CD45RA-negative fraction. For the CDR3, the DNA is TGTGCCAGCAGTAAGGGTGTGACTGAAGCTTTCTTT. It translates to CASSKGVTEAFF.